This T cell receptor beta chain was captured by sequencing in a study of blood T cell repertoires in COVID-19. At the level of the study: COVID-19 samples collected from the United States, Italy and Spain covered acute and convalescent phases.

CDR3 length: 13 amino acids. Germline V gives CDR1 SGHRS, CDR2 YFSETQ. Trimming left V 5 bases short and J 4 bases short, with 12 bases between. Participants were placed into cohorts based on the clinical history they reported. In the study's own analysis: Reference gene primers were amplified, and this amplification served to estimate nucleated cell counts. TCRdb keeps only in-frame clones here, not all; method: immunoSEQ multiplex PCR. Clonal size and the V and J genes are those of that table, whereas D and trimming came from the DNA. In the table there are some 380,000 clones, nearly 90% of which are singletons.

The clonotype originates from a woman aged 40 to 50 with acute COVID-19. The rearrangement uses TRBV5-1 and TRBJ2-5; D might be TRBD1 (6 bases). Source material: PBMCs or T cells enriched from blood (not recorded which). The CDR3 DNA sequence: TGCGCCAGCAGGGTTGGACAGCGAGAGACCCAGTACTTC. This codes for CASRVGQRETQYF.